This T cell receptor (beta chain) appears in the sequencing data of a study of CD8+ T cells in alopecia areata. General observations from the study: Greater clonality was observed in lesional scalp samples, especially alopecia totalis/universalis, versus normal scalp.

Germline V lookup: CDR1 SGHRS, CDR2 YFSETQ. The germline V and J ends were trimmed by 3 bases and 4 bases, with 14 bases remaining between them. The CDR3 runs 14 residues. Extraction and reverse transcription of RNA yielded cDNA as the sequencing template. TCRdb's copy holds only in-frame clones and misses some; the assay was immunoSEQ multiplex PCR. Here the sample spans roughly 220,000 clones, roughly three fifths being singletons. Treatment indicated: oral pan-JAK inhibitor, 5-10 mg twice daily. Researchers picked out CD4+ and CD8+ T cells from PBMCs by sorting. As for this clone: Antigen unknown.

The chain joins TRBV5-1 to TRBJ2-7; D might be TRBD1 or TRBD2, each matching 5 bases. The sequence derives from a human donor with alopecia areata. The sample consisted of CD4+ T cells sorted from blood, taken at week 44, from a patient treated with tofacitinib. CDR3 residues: CASSSGTAGYEQYF. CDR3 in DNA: TGCGCCAGCAGCTCCGGGACGGCTGGTTACGAGCAGTACTTC.